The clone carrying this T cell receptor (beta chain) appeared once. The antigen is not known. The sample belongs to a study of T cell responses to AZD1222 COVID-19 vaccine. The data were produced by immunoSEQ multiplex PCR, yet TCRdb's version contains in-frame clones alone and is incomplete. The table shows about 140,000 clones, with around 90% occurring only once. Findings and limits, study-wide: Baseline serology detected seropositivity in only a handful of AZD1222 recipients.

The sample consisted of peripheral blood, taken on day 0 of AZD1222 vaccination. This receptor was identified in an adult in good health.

DNA of the CDR3: TGTGCCAGCTCACACGGGACCGATGAGCAGTTCTTC. Amino acids: CASSHGTDEQFF. J is TRBJ2-1 and V is TRBV18; the D gene could be TRBD1 or TRBD2 (5 bases each). The germline CDR1 and CDR2 sequences are KGHSH and LQKENI. This CDR3 is 12 amino acids long. V lost 4 bases, J lost 8 bases, and 9 bases lay in between.